A single sample gave rise to the 19 T cell receptor beta chains below, sequenced in a study of blood T cell repertoires in COVID-19 (dated by TCRdb to the early 2020s). To prepare the library, the immunoSEQ multiplex PCR assay was applied. Sourced from immuneACCESS, this table was stored by TCRdb with only in-frame sequences that have V and J called. A share of the clones is absent; for the studies checked, an unresolved V gene accounts for under half, and the remainder has no known explanation. A total of hundreds of thousands of clones appear in this sample, roughly 80% of them only once. The top ten constitute roughly 10% of the sample. The sample consisted of peripheral blood. All receptors derive from a man of 80 years or more with acute or convalescent COVID-19.

This clone was seen a single time. This chain joins TRBV2 and TRBJ2-1, with a possible D match to TRBD2 (6 bases). The V and J ends lost 5 bases and 6 bases respectively, with 14 bases between them. The CDR3 sequence is 14 residues long. Germline CDR1 reads SNHLY; CDR2 reads FYNNEI. This CDR3 is CASSSLLATNEQFF. DNA of the CDR3: TGTGCCAGCAGTAGCCTACTAGCTACCAATGAGCAGTTCTTC.

The rearrangement joins TRBV2 to TRBJ2-7, with 7 bases aligning to TRBD2. The germline V gene has CDR1 SNHLY and CDR2 FYNNEI. The junction had 3 bases not matched to a gene; V was cut back by 3 bases and J by 4 bases. CDR3 length: 13 residues. DNA for the CDR3: TGTGCCAGCAGTGAGCGGGGGAGGTACGAGCAGTACTTC. The encoded protein is CASSERGRYEQYF.

DNA for the CDR3: TGTGCCAGCAGTTACCCGTACACTGAAGCTTTCTTT. Residues: CASSYPYTEAFF. This rearrangement joins TRBV6-2 or TRBV6-3 to TRBJ1-1; D unresolved. The length of the CDR3 is 12 residues. Per the germline V gene, CDR1 is MNHEY and CDR2 is SVGEGT. V was trimmed by 2 bases and J by 3 bases, leaving 4 bases between them.

This clone was observed a single time. The V gene is TRBV18, the J gene TRBJ1-4, with D uncertain. CDR1 and CDR2 (germline): KGHSH, LQKENI. V shed 2 bases and J shed 12 bases, with 22 bases lying between them. This CDR3 contains 16 residues. CDR3 nucleotide sequence: TGTGCCAGCTCACCATTTGAACGGTCTACTGCCGGAGAACTGTTTTTT. Translation gives CASSPFERSTAGELFF.

The CDR3 reads CASTPPHRYEQYF. For the CDR3, the DNA is TGTGCCAGCACCCCTCCCCACCGGTACGAGCAGTACTTC. This sequence joins TRBV6-5 and TRBJ2-7, with D unclear. From germline, CDR1 is MNHEY and CDR2 SVGAGI. This CDR3 has 13 residues. The V and J ends lost 7 bases and 4 bases respectively, with 14 bases between them.

In DNA form, the CDR3 reads TGTGCCAGCAGCCAAGATGGTTTGGGGCCAGGAGGGTCCCAAGAGACCCAGTACTTC. Amino acids: CASSQDGLGPGGSQETQYF. This sequence joins TRBV4-2 and TRBJ2-5; a possible D gene is TRBD2 (6 bases). Germline V gene lookup returns CDR1 LGHNA and CDR2 YNFKEQ. Trimming removed 0 bases from V and 1 base from J, with 21 bases in between. The CDR3 sequence is 19 residues long.

The chain recombines TRBV6-5 with TRBJ1-6, with 8 bases matching TRBD1. The junction had 7 bases not matched to a gene; V was cut back by 1 base and J by 11 bases. Germline CDR1 reads MNHEY; CDR2 reads SVGAGI. CDR3 length equals 15 residues. CDR3 in DNA: TGTGCCAGCAGTTACTTCTCGACAGGGGCCACACCCCTCCACTTT. Protein product: CASSYFSTGATPLHF.

This chain connects TRBV7-4 to TRBJ1-4, with D unclear. CDR3 size: 15 residues. Germline V gene lookup returns CDR1 SGHVT and CDR2 SQSDAQ. V lost 2 bases and J 8 bases, leaving 15 bases between the germline ends. The CDR3 sequence is CASSLTGREGEKLFF. The CDR3 coding sequence is TGTGCCAGCAGCTTAACCGGCAGAGAGGGCGAAAAACTGTTTTTT.

The chain links TRBV28 to TRBJ1-2, with 10 bases aligning to TRBD1. Germline CDR1 MDHEN, CDR2 SYDVKM. V was clipped by 8 bases and J by 1 base; unmatched bases: 7. This CDR3 spans 15 amino acids. In nucleotides, the CDR3 is TGTGCCAGCGGTCACGGACAGGGGGGTAACTATGGCTACACCTTC. Protein product: CASGHGQGGNYGYTF.

The chain joins TRBV10-3 to TRBJ1-6; D gene ambiguous. Trimming removed 5 bases at V and 1 base at J, with 9 bases between. The CDR3 spans 15 residues. CDR1 and CDR2 (germline): ENHRY, SYGVKD. The CDR3 spells CAISPGSSYNSPLHF. In nucleotides, the CDR3 is TGTGCCATCAGTCCGGGGAGTTCCTATAATTCACCCCTCCACTTT.

This clone has just a few counts. The chain has TRBV7-3 and TRBJ1-5; TRBD1 might be the D (5 bases). The CDR3 runs 15 residues. V was shortened by 0 bases and J by 3 bases, with 9 bases between the two germline ends. The V gene's germline CDR1 is SGHTA and CDR2 FQGTGA. CDR3 sequence: CASSLTSDINQPQHF. The CDR3 DNA follows: TGTGCCAGCAGCTTAACATCGGACATCAATCAGCCCCAGCATTTT.

The V call is TRBV12-3 or TRBV12-4, the J call TRBJ2-7, with D possibly matching TRBD1 (5 bases). This CDR3 region has 13 residues. Trimming pared 3 bases from V and 7 bases from J, leaving 13 bases between. The CDR3 sequence: CASSLRQRVEQYF. As DNA, the CDR3 is TGTGCCAGCAGTTTGAGACAGCGAGTGGAGCAGTACTTC.

This chain joins TRBV2 and TRBJ1-5; D is possibly TRBD1 (5 bases). Per germline, CDR1 SNHLY and CDR2 FYNNEI. The CDR3 loop spans 15 amino acids. V lost 2 bases to trimming and J lost 6 bases, with 14 bases between them. CDR3 sequence: CASSERMGRVQPQHF. The CDR3 DNA reads as TGTGCCAGCAGTGAAAGGATGGGCAGGGTTCAGCCCCAGCATTTT.

This clone has more than one count but fewer than ten. The chain employs TRBV14 and TRBJ1-2; D remains ambiguous. CDR1 is SGHDN and CDR2 is FVKESK in the germline V gene. Trimming removed 2 bases from V and 4 bases from J, with 14 bases in between. The length of the CDR3 is 15 residues. Here the CDR3 reads CASSQSFGSGYGYTF. The CDR3 coding sequence is TGTGCCAGCAGCCAAAGCTTCGGGTCGGGCTATGGCTACACCTTC.

This clone is a singleton in its sample. This chain joins TRBV6-4 and TRBJ2-2; maybe TRBD2 (5 bases). CDR1 is MRHNA and CDR2 is SNTAGT in the germline V gene. This CDR3 is 15 amino acids long. Trimming took off 7 bases at V and 5 bases at J, with 17 bases between the two ends. CDR3 nucleotides: TGTGCCAGCACCTGGTTCGCTAGCCAGACCGGGGAGCTGTTTTTT. This encodes CASTWFASQTGELFF.

The chain employs TRBV18 and TRBJ2-3; the D is unclear. Germline CDR1 is KGHSH and CDR2 is LQKENI. The V gene lost 0 bases and the J gene lost 6 bases, with 10 bases spanning the gap. The CDR3 runs to 14 residues. Here the CDR3 reads CASSPPGLPDTQYF. CDR3 DNA sequence: TGTGCCAGCTCACCACCCGGTCTCCCGGATACGCAGTATTTT.

This clone appeared a single time. The genes are TRBV10-3 and TRBJ2-7, with D possibly TRBD2 on 5 matching bases. This CDR3 is built from 12 residues. Trimming shortened V by 0 bases and J by 7 bases, and 7 bases separated the two germline ends. In germline, CDR1 is ENHRY, CDR2 SYGVKD. The DNA of the CDR3 is TGTGCCATCAGTGAGTCGACGGGGGAGCAGTACTTC. The encoded protein is CAISESTGEQYF.

The V call is TRBV7-9, the J call TRBJ1-4, with TRBD1 matching over 8 bases. CDR1 is SEHNR and CDR2 is FQNEAQ in the germline V gene (reference sequence). The CDR3 contains 15 residues. V lost 1 base, J lost 7 bases, and 5 bases stayed unmatched. Here the CDR3 reads CASSLGRTGLEKLFF. DNA for the CDR3: TGTGCCAGCAGCTTAGGGCGGACAGGGCTTGAAAAACTGTTTTTT.

The chain employs TRBV5-5 and TRBJ2-3; 9 bases line up with TRBD1. This CDR3 has 16 amino acids. Germline loops: CDR1 SGHKS, CDR2 YYEKEE (reference sequence). The J segment lost 3 bases and the V segment lost 4 bases, leaving 9 bases of the junction unmatched. CDR3 in amino acids: CASSQRTGVNTDTQYF. The CDR3 DNA reads as TGTGCCAGCAGCCAAAGGACAGGGGTCAATACAGATACGCAGTATTTT.